The next 31 T cell receptor beta chains were all read from a single sample in a study of cytomegalovirus exposure and HLA in healthy donors. With 60 Vbeta and 13 Jbeta primers, the PCR was carried out. This table comes from immunoSEQ multiplex PCR, and its TCRdb copy is limited to in-frame clones, with some not included. Of about 94,000 clones listed, approximately 77% are singletons. Sequencing was carried out using PBMCs. The source is a man aged 25 to 40 in good health and CMV-seronegative.

This sequence joins TRBV6-5 and TRBJ1-3; possible D gene TRBD1, 5 bases. V was cut by 4 bases and J by 0 bases, with 10 bases left in between. Germline V CDR1 and CDR2: MNHEY, SVGAGI. CDR3 length: 15 amino acids. The CDR3 coding sequence is TGTGCCAGCAGTTTTACAGGCACCTCTGGAAACACCATATATTTT. This codes for CASSFTGTSGNTIYF.

The CDR3 sequence: CASSPPQGSPLHF. DNA for the CDR3: TGCGCCAGCAGCCCCCCCCAGGGTTCACCCCTCCACTTT. V gene TRBV5-1 combines with J gene TRBJ1-6; perhaps TRBD1 as D (5 bases). Germline CDR1 is SGHRS and CDR2 is YFSETQ. The CDR3 is 13 amino acids. Trimming shortened V by 4 bases and J by 9 bases, and 11 bases separated the two germline ends.

The V and J genes are TRBV7-9 and TRBJ2-3; TRBD1 aligns across 7 bases. V gave up 1 base and J gave up 3 bases; unmatched junction bases: 10. Looked up from germline, CDR1 is SEHNR and CDR2 is FQNEAQ (reference sequence). This CDR3 spans 17 amino acids. CDR3 DNA sequence: TGTGCCAGCAGCTTAGGCCCGGGACAGCTTTGGACAGATACGCAGTATTTT. This translates into CASSLGPGQLWTDTQYF.

About this clone: Other nucleotide sequences from this sample produce the same CDR3. V is TRBV27 and J is TRBJ1-2; D is ambiguous. CDR3 length: 15 residues. V was shortened by 5 bases and J by 5 bases, with 18 bases between the two germline ends. CDR1 is MNHEY and CDR2 is SMNVEV in the germline V gene (reference sequence). DNA for the CDR3: TGTGCCAGCAGTCCAGCAACCAGTAACAGTTATGGCTACACCTTC. Protein sequence: CASSPATSNSYGYTF.

The V and J genes are TRBV6-5 and TRBJ1-5, with 8 positions matching TRBD1. The CDR3 loop spans 12 amino acids. Trimming removed 10 bases from V and 5 bases from J; junction bases left unmatched: 4. In germline, CDR1 is MNHEY, CDR2 SVGAGI. In DNA, the CDR3 is TGTGCCACTCGGACAGGGCATCAGCCCCAGCATTTT. Its protein product is CATRTGHQPQHF.

The rearrangement links TRBV11-2 to TRBJ2-1; 12 nucleotides agree with TRBD2. The CDR3 runs 16 residues. Germline V gene data show CDR1 as SGHAT and CDR2 as FQNNGV. V lost 5 bases and J lost 3; bases outside the gene matches: 5. The CDR3 nucleotides read TGTGCCAGCAGCGCACGGACTAGCGGGGACTACAATGAGCAGTTCTTC. Protein product: CASSARTSGDYNEQFF. Supplemented by reference TRBV11-2 and TRBJ2-1, the full variable domain reads EAGVAQSPRYKIIEKRQSVAFWCNPISGHATLYWYQQILGQGPKLLIQFQNNGVVDDSQLPKDRFSAERLKGVDSTLKIQPAKLEDSAVYLCASSARTSGDYNEQFFGPGTRLTVL.

The CDR3 region has the DNA TGTGCCAGCAGCCAAGTAGACGGGAGGGAATGGTCTTGGGAGCAGTACTTC. Amino acid sequence: CASSQVDGREWSWEQYF. The V and J genes are TRBV4-2 and TRBJ2-7, with 8 bases fitting TRBD2. Germline CDR1 reads LGHNA; CDR2 reads YNFKEQ. The ends lost 1 base at V and 7 bases at J; junction bases unmatched: 15. The CDR3 is 17 amino acids.

A few counts support this clone. This rearrangement joins TRBV10-2 to TRBJ2-7; tentatively, D is TRBD1 (5 bases). The CDR3 spans 14 residues. Trimming took off 6 bases at V and 7 bases at J, with 19 bases between the two ends. CDR1 and CDR2 from the germline V gene are WSHSY and SAAADI. The CDR3: CASREGAGPSEQYF. The CDR3 DNA reads TGCGCCAGCAGGGAAGGGGCAGGACCTTCGGAGCAGTACTTC.

This chain uses TRBV30 with TRBJ1-1; D is possibly TRBD1 (5 bases). This CDR3 is built from 13 residues. Germline loops: CDR1 GTSNPN, CDR2 SVGIG (reference sequence). The V end was cut by 1 base, the J end by 4 bases, with 10 bases between. The CDR3 DNA follows: TGTGCCTGGAGTGGCCCCCAGGGCACTGAAGCTTTCTTT. It yields the protein CAWSGPQGTEAFF. Full variable domain (outside the CDR3, taken from reference TRBV30 and TRBJ1-1): SQTIHQWPATLVQPVGSPLSLECTVEGTSNPNLYWYRQAAGRGLQLLFYSVGIGQISSEVPQNLSASRPQDRQFILSSKKLLLSDSGFYLCAWSGPQGTEAFFGQGTRLTVV.

This clone was seen once. The genes are TRBV6-1 and TRBJ1-2; 8 bases line up with TRBD1. With 2 bases clipped from V and 6 bases from J, the junction kept 5 bases outside the gene matches. Germline assignment: CDR1 MNHNS and CDR2 SASEGT. There are 14 residues in the CDR3. CDR3 in DNA: TGTGCCAGCAGTGAAAGATCCAGGGGGCATGGCTACACCTTC. Protein product: CASSERSRGHGYTF.

The V gene is TRBV6-6, the J gene TRBJ1-5, with 7 positions matching TRBD1. Looked up from germline, CDR1 is MNHNY and CDR2 is SVGAGI (reference sequence). J gave up 2 bases and V 5 bases, and 3 bases lay outside the gene matches. The CDR3 runs 14 residues. CDR3 sequence reads: CASSQGGGNQPQHF. CDR3 in DNA: TGTGCCAGCAGTCAGGGGGGAGGCAATCAGCCCCAGCATTTT.

The chain joins TRBV28 to TRBJ1-3; a weak D match, TRBD1 (5 bases). Germline lookup yields CDR1 MDHEN and CDR2 SYDVKM. The CDR3 has 15 residues. V was trimmed by 5 bases and J by 8 bases, leaving 19 bases between them. The CDR3 nucleotides are TGTGCCAGCAGTACCACGGACATCGAATGGGACACCATATATTTT. Its protein product is CASSTTDIEWDTIYF.

The V and J genes are TRBV19 and TRBJ2-7, with TRBD1 matching 10 bases. With 2 bases clipped from V and 3 bases from J, the junction kept 4 bases outside the gene matches. The germline gives CDR1 LNHDA, CDR2 SQIVND (reference sequence). The CDR3 is made up of 15 amino acids. Here the CDR3 DNA reads TGTGCCAGTAGTATAATGGGACAGGGGAGCTACGAGCAGTACTTC. Translating gives CASSIMGQGSYEQYF.

Only one count was recorded for this clone. The CDR3 DNA is TGCGCCAGCAGCTCCCCGTTCGGGCCCCTCCACTTT. Translation gives CASSSPFGPLHF. The V call is TRBV4-1, the J call TRBJ1-6; no firm D call. Germline assignment: CDR1 MGHRA and CDR2 YSYEKL. This CDR3 contains 12 residues. V was trimmed by 5 bases and J by 13 bases, leaving 12 bases between them.

The V and J genes are TRBV5-4 and TRBJ2-5, with 8 bases fitting TRBD2. Unmatched junction bases numbered 5, after V lost 1 base and J lost 6 bases. This CDR3 spans 14 amino acids. The V gene's germline CDR1 is SGHNT and CDR2 YYREEE (reference sequence). CDR3 residues: CASSLPSGPKTQYF. The CDR3 DNA reads as TGTGCCAGCAGCTTGCCTAGCGGGCCAAAGACCCAGTACTTC.

The chain is built from TRBV7-2 and TRBJ2-3; TRBD2 matches at 7 bases. Per the germline V gene, CDR1 is SGHTA and CDR2 is FQGNSA. The CDR3 loop spans 16 amino acids. J was trimmed by 0 bases and V by 0 bases; bases with no gene match: 3. CDR3 protein: CASSLAGGRSTDTQYF. CDR3 in DNA: TGTGCCAGCAGCTTAGCGGGAGGGCGGAGCACAGATACGCAGTATTTT.

This clone was seen a handful of times. This rearrangement joins TRBV4-1 to TRBJ2-5; weak D call: TRBD1 (5 bases). CDR3 length: 13 residues. From germline, CDR1 is MGHRA and CDR2 YSYEKL. The V end lost 3 bases, the J end lost 5 bases, and 10 bases lay between the germline ends. The CDR3 coding sequence is TGCGCCAGCAGCCAGGGCTCAGGGGAGACCCAGTACTTC. Translation gives CASSQGSGETQYF.

This clone was observed a single time. The chain uses TRBV19 and TRBJ1-4; 8 positions match TRBD1. After removal of 3 bases from V and 8 bases from J, the junction contained 5 bases not matched to a gene. CDR1 and CDR2 (germline): LNHDA, SQIVND (reference sequence). The CDR3 spans 14 residues. The CDR3 nucleotides are TGTGCCAGTAGTATCCAGGGGGCTTACGAAAAACTGTTTTTT. Protein: CASSIQGAYEKLFF.

This chain links TRBV2 with TRBJ2-5; 8 bases agree with TRBD1. The DNA end is more similar to TRBJ2-7, so the J call may be wrong. The CDR3 length is 13 residues. The germline gives CDR1 SNHLY, CDR2 FYNNEI. CDR3 in amino acids: CASSDRGLNEQYF. CDR3 DNA sequence: TGTGCCAGCAGTGACAGGGGGCTCAACGAGCAGTACTTC.

The sample holds one count of this clone. V is TRBV19 and J is TRBJ1-2; 10 bases fit TRBD1. Germline trimming cut 5 bases from V and 2 bases from J; bases unmatched to any gene: 8. The V gene's germline CDR1 is LNHDA and CDR2 SQIVND (reference sequence). The CDR3 spans 16 residues. CDR3 sequence: CASSPGGTGANYGYTF. In DNA, the CDR3 is TGTGCCAGTAGTCCCGGGGGGACAGGGGCGAACTATGGCTACACCTTC.

The count of this clone is one. V usage is TRBV7-9 and J usage is TRBJ2-5, with D possibly being TRBD1 (6 bases). The J call may be wrong; the DNA end is better matched by TRBJ2-7. The CDR3 has 14 amino acids. Germline V lookup: CDR1 SEHNR, CDR2 FQNEAQ (reference sequence). The CDR3 reads CASNPPGQTYEQYF. The CDR3 DNA reads as TGTGCCAGCAACCCACCGGGACAAACATACGAGCAGTACTTC.

The chain carries TRBV10-1 and TRBJ2-1, with 7 bases lining up with TRBD1. The CDR3 extends over 15 amino acids. J gave up 0 bases and V 7 bases, and 6 bases lay outside the gene matches. The germline V gene encodes CDR1 WNHNN and CDR2 SYGVQD (reference sequence). The CDR3: CASTTTGSSYNEQFF. The CDR3 nucleotides read TGCGCCAGCACTACGACAGGGAGCTCCTACAATGAGCAGTTCTTC.

In its sample, this clone was seen a few times. The genes are TRBV5-8 and TRBJ1-2; perhaps TRBD1 as D (5 bases). V lost 0 bases, J lost 0 bases, and 9 bases lay in between. The CDR3 loop spans 15 amino acids. Germline CDR1 is SGHTS and CDR2 is YDEGEE. CDR3 residues: CASSLDGAPNYGYTF. In DNA form, the CDR3 reads TGTGCCAGCAGCTTGGATGGGGCCCCTAACTATGGCTACACCTTC.

J is TRBJ2-7 and V is TRBV28; 7 nucleotides align to TRBD2. This CDR3 spans 14 amino acids. From germline, CDR1 is MDHEN and CDR2 SYDVKM. Trimming removed 7 bases from V and 2 bases from J; junction bases left unmatched: 8. CDR3 bases: TGTGCCAGCAACCCCCCGCGGGGGACCTACGAGCAGTACTTC. Residues: CASNPPRGTYEQYF. Using reference TRBV28 and TRBJ2-7 for the parts outside the CDR3, the full variable domain is DVKVTQSSRYLVKRTGEKVFLECVQDMDHENMFWYRQDPGLGLRLIYFSYDVKMKEKGDIPEGYSVSREKKERFSLILESASTNQTSMYLCASNPPRGTYEQYFGPGTRLTVT.

The V and J genes are TRBV27 and TRBJ2-3; TRBD2 matches at 7 bases. The trim removed 6 bases at V and 2 bases at J, leaving 11 bases unmatched. Germline-derived CDR1 and CDR2 are MNHEY and SMNVEV (reference sequence). There are 16 residues in the CDR3. The CDR3 loop reads CASSQSSGANTDTQYF. CDR3 DNA sequence: TGTGCCAGCAGCCAATCAAGCGGGGCGAACACAGATACGCAGTATTTT.

The chain couples TRBV6-1 to TRBJ1-1, with D hard to call. CDR1 MNHNS and CDR2 SASEGT come from the germline V gene. The CDR3 extends over 13 amino acids. Trimming cost V 8 bases and J 0 bases, with 10 bases left between them. CDR3 sequence (DNA): TGTGCCAGCCCTAGGAGCATGAACACTGAAGCTTTCTTT. This encodes CASPRSMNTEAFF.

The chain couples TRBV5-1 to TRBJ1-2, with 10 bases lining up with TRBD1. This CDR3 has 17 residues. V dropped 4 bases and J dropped 2; count of bases not matched to a gene: 11. Germline CDR1 reads SGHRS; CDR2 reads YFSETQ. The DNA for the CDR3 is TGCGCCAGCAGCGGGGGGTTTTTGACAGGGGGCAACTATGGCTACACCTTC. Amino acids: CASSGGFLTGGNYGYTF.

The chain couples TRBV27 to TRBJ2-7; tentatively, D is TRBD2 (6 bases). The V gene's germline CDR1 is MNHEY and CDR2 SMNVEV (reference sequence). CDR3 size: 16 residues. Trimming removed 6 bases at V and 3 bases at J, with 21 bases between. The CDR3 is CASRATPSAAYYEQYF. As DNA, the CDR3 is TGTGCCAGCAGGGCTACCCCTAGCGCAGCGTACTACGAGCAGTACTTC.

The chain is built from TRBV30 and TRBJ1-2; the match to TRBD1 covers 9 bases. The V gene end was trimmed by 1 base and the J gene end by 6 bases; junction bases not matched to a gene: 9. In germline, CDR1 is GTSNPN, CDR2 SVGIG (reference sequence). The CDR3 contains 15 residues. CDR3: CAWSARDRDRHGYTF. DNA of the CDR3: TGTGCCTGGAGTGCCCGGGACAGGGACAGACATGGCTACACCTTC.

V is TRBV9 and J is TRBJ1-2; 8 positions match TRBD1. V lost 3 bases and J lost 4; bases outside the gene matches: 5. The CDR3 extends over 14 amino acids. Germline lookup yields CDR1 SGDLS and CDR2 YYNGEE. CDR3 coding DNA: TGTGCCAGCAGCGGAACAGGGGGGGGCTATGGCTACACCTTC. Translated, it gives CASSGTGGGYGYTF.

The V and J genes are TRBV5-1 and TRBJ2-1, with D possibly being TRBD1 (6 bases). The CDR3 covers 15 residues. CDR1 and CDR2 from the germline V gene are SGHRS and YFSETQ. Trimming left V 4 bases short and J 0 bases short, with 11 bases between. The CDR3: CASSLGQSSYNEQFF. CDR3 bases: TGCGCCAGCAGCCTCGGACAGAGCTCCTACAATGAGCAGTTCTTC.